The entry below describes one T cell receptor beta chain. Its antigen remains unidentified. The identical CDR3 is also encoded by other nucleotide sequences in the sample. This entry belongs to a study of shared clonotypes between healthy human individuals. Overall study findings and caveats: Generally, naive subsets (rather than memory subsets) showed larger estimated richness. Sharing across four donors was highest in naive CD4 (roughly 5%) and lowest in memory CD8 (roughly 0.4%).

Naive CD8 cells lacked CD45RO and underwent positive selection for CCR7, leaving out terminally differentiated effector memory CD45RA+ cells. Investigators spread the genomic DNA of each subset evenly over several immunoSEQ plates. Libraries were prepared by immunoSEQ multiplex PCR; TCRdb keeps only in-frame clonotypes and omits some of them. The table records fewer than 1 million clones, about 96% of them present only once. This TCR derives from a man between 25 and 39 years old in good health. The sequenced sample was naive CD8+ T cells sorted from blood.

CDR3 coding DNA: TGTGCCAGCAGCCCAGGACAGGGGGCTTTCTACGAGCAGTACTTC. This codes for CASSPGQGAFYEQYF. The rearrangement links TRBV7-9 to TRBJ2-7, with 11 bases aligning to TRBD1. The CDR3 is 15 amino acids. The junction had 6 bases not matched to a gene; V was cut back by 5 bases and J by 3 bases. Germline CDR1 SEHNR, CDR2 FQNEAQ (reference sequence).